The clone carrying this T cell receptor (beta chain) was found many times. Its antigen is still unknown. Two oligonucleotides, mixed equimolar, formed the beta constant-region primer covering TRBC1 and TRBC2. Ligated cDNA was amplified by four rounds of PCR with nested alpha and beta constant-region primers and SP2. TCRdb reanalysed the UMI-ligation and nested PCR reads using MiXCR and keeps one entry per CDR3 protein. Among roughly 100,000 distinct CDR3 sequences listed, 11% were seen once. This entry comes from a study of naive and memory T cell subsets. Study results and caveats: In CD4 and CD8 cells, diversity dropped from naive through EMRA. Especially in CD8 cells, naive repertoires contained a few larger clonotypes, possibly CD45RA-re-expressing memory cells.

From the second PCR step, alpha and beta chains were amplified apart. CMV status came from CD4+ IFNgamma after overnight CMV lysate stimulation. Trimming at V came to 4 bases and at J to 4 bases, leaving 5 bases not matched to a gene. The CDR3 sequence is 15 residues long. Germline CDR1 reads SGHNT; CDR2 reads YYREEE (reference sequence). Sequencing used naive CD4+ T cells from blood. This TCR was recovered from a human donor in good health. The rearrangement links TRBV5-4 to TRBJ2-7; 13 positions agree with TRBD2. Here the CDR3 DNA reads TGTGCCAGCAGCACCCGGACTAGCGGGAGATACGAGCAGTACTTC. Translation gives CASSTRTSGRYEQYF.